This TCR beta chain is drawn from a study of shared clonotypes between healthy human individuals. The CDR3 has 16 amino acids. V shed 2 bases, J shed 5 bases, and the junction held 5 bases outside the gene matches. Germline V gene lookup returns CDR1 SGDLS and CDR2 YYNGEE. Of note for this clone: Its antigen remains unidentified.

As originally analysed: Filtering differed, since immunoSEQ gave only junction sequences and no quality scores. Using immunoSEQ multiplex PCR, the repertoire was profiled, and TCRdb retains in-frame clones only, with some absent. The DNA gave D and trimming, while V, J and clone size come from that table. Here the sample spans about 1.5 million clones, 95% to 99% being singletons. General study findings and limits: Among non-shared clonotypes, generation probabilities were lower than among those shared by all four donors. Among donors, clonotype sharing was expected to be affected by sequencing depth.

The clonotype originates from a man aged 25-40 years in good health. The chain is built from TRBV9 and TRBJ2-3; 13 nucleotides agree with TRBD2. Sequencing was done on a sample of naive CD4+ T cells sorted from blood. The sample's subset: CD45RA+ positively selected. In DNA, the CDR3 is TGTGCCAGCAGCGTTACTAGCGGGAGGGGAAAAGATACGCAGTATTTT. It codes for CASSVTSGRGKDTQYF.